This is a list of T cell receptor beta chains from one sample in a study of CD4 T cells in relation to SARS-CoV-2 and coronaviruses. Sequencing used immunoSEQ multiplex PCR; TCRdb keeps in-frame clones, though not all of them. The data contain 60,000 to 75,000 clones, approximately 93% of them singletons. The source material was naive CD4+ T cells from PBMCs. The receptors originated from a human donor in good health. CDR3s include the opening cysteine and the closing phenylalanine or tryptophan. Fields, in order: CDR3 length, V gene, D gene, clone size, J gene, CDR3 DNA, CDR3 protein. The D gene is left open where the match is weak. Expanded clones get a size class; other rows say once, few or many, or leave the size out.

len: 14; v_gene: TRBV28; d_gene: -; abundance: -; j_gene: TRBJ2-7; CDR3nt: TGTGCCAGCAGTTTATATGGAGATTCCTACGAGCAGTACTTC; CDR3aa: CASSLYGDSYEQYF
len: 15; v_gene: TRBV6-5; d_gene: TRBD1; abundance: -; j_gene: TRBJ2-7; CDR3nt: TGTGCCAGCTTCATCACCGGGACAGGGCGCTACGAGCAGTACTTC; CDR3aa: CASFITGTGRYEQYF
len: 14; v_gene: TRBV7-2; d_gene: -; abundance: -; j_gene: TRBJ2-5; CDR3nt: TGTGCCAGCAGCTTCCAGGCCTCGAGAGAGACCCAGTACTTC; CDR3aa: CASSFQASRETQYF
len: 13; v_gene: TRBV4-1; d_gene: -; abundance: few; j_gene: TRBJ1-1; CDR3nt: TGCGCCAGCAGCCAAGAGGGGGAGCTTAAGGCTTTCTTT; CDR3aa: CASSQEGELKAFF
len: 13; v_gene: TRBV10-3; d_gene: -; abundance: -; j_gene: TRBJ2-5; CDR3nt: TGTGCCATCAGCTCGACAGTTCAAGAGACCCAGTACTTC; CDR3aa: CAISSTVQETQYF
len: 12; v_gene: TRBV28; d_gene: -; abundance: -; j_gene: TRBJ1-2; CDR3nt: TGTGCCAGCAGTTTAGCGCAATATGGCTACACCTTC; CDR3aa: CASSLAQYGYTF
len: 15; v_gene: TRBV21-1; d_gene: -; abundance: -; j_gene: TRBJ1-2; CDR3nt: TGTGCCAGCAGCAAAGCCAACTACCTCAACTATGGCTACACCTTC; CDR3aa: CASSKANYLNYGYTF
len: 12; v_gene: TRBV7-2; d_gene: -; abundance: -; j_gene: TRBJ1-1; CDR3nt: TGTGCCAGCAGCTTATGGGGCACTGAAGCTTTCTTT; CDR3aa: CASSLWGTEAFF
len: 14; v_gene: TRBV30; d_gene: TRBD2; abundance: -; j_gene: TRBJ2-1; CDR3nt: TGTGCCTCAAATCCTAGCGGGGTCTACAATGAGCAGTTCTTC; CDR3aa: CASNPSGVYNEQFF
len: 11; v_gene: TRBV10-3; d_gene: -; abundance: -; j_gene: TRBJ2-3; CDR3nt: TGTGCCATCAGAGGGGTAGATACGCAGTATTTT; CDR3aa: CAIRGVDTQYF
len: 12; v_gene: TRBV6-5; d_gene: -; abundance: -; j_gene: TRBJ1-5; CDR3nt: TGTGCCAGCAGCCGACCCAATCAGCCCCAGCATTTT; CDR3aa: CASSRPNQPQHF
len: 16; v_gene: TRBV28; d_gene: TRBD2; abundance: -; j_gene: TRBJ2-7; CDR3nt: TGTGCCAGCAGACCCCGGACTAGCGGTCTCCCTTACGAGCAGTACTTC; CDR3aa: CASRPRTSGLPYEQYF
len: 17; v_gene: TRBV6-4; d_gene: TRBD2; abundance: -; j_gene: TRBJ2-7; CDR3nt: TGTGCCAGGGATGTGCGGACTAGCGGTCCCCTCGATCACGAGCAGTACTTC; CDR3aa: CARDVRTSGPLDHEQYF
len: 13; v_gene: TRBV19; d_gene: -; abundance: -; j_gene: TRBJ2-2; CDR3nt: TGTGCCAGTAGTTTTCAGAACACCGGGGAGCTGTTTTTT; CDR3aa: CASSFQNTGELFF
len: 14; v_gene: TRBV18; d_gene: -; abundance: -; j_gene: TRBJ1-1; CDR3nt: TGTGCCAGCTCACCATCCAGAGACCGTCCTGAAGCTTTCTTT; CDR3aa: CASSPSRDRPEAFF
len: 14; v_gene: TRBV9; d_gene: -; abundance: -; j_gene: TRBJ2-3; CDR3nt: TGTGCCAGCACGGACAGATCTAGCACAGATACGCAGTATTTT; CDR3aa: CASTDRSSTDTQYF
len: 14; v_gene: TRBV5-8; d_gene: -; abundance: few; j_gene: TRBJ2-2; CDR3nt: TGTGCCAGCAGCTTGCCTAGCCGCACCGGGGAGCTGTTTTTT; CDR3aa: CASSLPSRTGELFF
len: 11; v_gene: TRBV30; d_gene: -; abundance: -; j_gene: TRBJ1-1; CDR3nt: TGTGCCTGGAGTCAAGACGGTGAAGCTTTCTTT; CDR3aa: CAWSQDGEAFF
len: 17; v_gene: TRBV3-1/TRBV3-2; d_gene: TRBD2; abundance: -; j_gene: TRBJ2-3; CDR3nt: TGTGCCAGCAGCCAATTTTTACTAGCGGGAGTGGCAGATACGCAGTATTTT; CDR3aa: CASSQFLLAGVADTQYF
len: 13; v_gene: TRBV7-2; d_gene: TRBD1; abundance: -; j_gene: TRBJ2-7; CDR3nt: TGTGCCAGCAGCGAGGGGACAGACTACGAGCAGTACTTC; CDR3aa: CASSEGTDYEQYF
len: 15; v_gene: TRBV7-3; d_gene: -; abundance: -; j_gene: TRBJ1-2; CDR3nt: TGTGCCAGCAGCTTAAGCGGTCGAGGAAACTATGGCTACACCTTC; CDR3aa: CASSLSGRGNYGYTF
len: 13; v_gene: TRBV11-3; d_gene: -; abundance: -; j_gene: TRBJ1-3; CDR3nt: TGTGCCAGCAGCTTCCGAAGTGGAAACACCATATATTTT; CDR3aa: CASSFRSGNTIYF
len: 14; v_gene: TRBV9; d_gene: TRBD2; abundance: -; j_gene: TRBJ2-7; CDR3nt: TGTGCCAGCAGCGTAGCTACTAGCGGGTACGAGCAGTACTTC; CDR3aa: CASSVATSGYEQYF
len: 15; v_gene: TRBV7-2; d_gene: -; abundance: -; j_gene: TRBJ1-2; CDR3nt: TGTGCCAGCCGACCTTCCCGGGAAACCGCGGGCGGCTACACCTTC; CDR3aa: CASRPSRETAGGYTF